What follows are 25 T cell receptor beta chains derived from one specimen sequenced in a study of T cell changes during pregnancy in multiple sclerosis. Sequenced by immunoSEQ multiplex PCR; TCRdb stores in-frame clones only, minus some. Of tens of thousands of clones listed, 90% are singletons. Source: peripheral blood, taken after pregnancy. The receptors derive from a female donor in good health, enrolled as a control in a pregnancy study.

This chain joins TRBV4-2 and TRBJ2-7, with D maybe TRBD2 (6 bases). The V gene lost 4 bases and the J gene lost 6 bases, with 16 bases spanning the gap. The CDR3 is made up of 14 amino acids. CDR1 is LGHNA and CDR2 is YNFKEQ in the germline V gene. The CDR3 DNA reads TGTGCCAGCAGCCCCGGGGGAGGAGTGACCGAGCAGTACTTC. This translates into CASSPGGGVTEQYF.

The chain couples TRBV30 to TRBJ1-4; a possible D gene is TRBD1 (6 bases). Germline CDR1 reads GTSNPN; CDR2 reads SVGIG (reference sequence). The CDR3 totals 19 residues. The V and J ends lost 6 bases and 4 bases respectively, with 30 bases between them. The CDR3, as DNA: TGTGCCTGCAAGAGACCGGGACAACCCTTTGGGGCCCTTAATGAAAAACTGTTTTTT. Translation: CACKRPGQPFGALNEKLFF.

The CDR3 loop is CASSYGQATNEKLFF. The CDR3 region has the DNA TGCGCCAGCAGCTACGGACAGGCAACTAATGAAAAACTGTTTTTT. V usage is TRBV5-1 and J usage is TRBJ1-4; 7 nucleotides match TRBD1. With 3 bases clipped from V and 0 bases from J, the junction kept 2 bases outside the gene matches. CDR3 length equals 15 residues. The germline CDR1 and CDR2 sequences are SGHRS and YFSETQ.

The gene calls are TRBV6-1 and TRBJ2-4; D gene uncertain. Trimming left V 4 bases short and J 0 bases short, with 7 bases between. CDR3 length equals 14 residues. The germline gives CDR1 MNHNS, CDR2 SASEGT. CDR3 in amino acids: CASSVSIAKNIQYF. CDR3 nucleotide sequence: TGTGCCAGCAGTGTCAGTATAGCCAAAAACATTCAGTACTTC.

The rearrangement joins TRBV5-1 to TRBJ2-7; 10 bases match TRBD1. Germline V CDR1 and CDR2: SGHRS, YFSETQ. The J segment lost 4 bases and the V segment lost 4 bases, leaving 5 bases of the junction unmatched. The CDR3 has 14 residues. The DNA for the CDR3 is TGCGCCAGCAGCCCCCCGGACAGGGGGTACGAGCAGTACTTC. Translated: CASSPPDRGYEQYF.

V usage is TRBV21-1 and J usage is TRBJ2-1; no check of the table's D call, TRBD2, against the DNA was made. TRBV21-1 is assigned pseudogene status. This CDR3 has 15 amino acids. The CDR3 bases are TGTGCCAGCACTACCCCGGAGGGGACGCACAATGAGCAGTTCTTC. Protein sequence: CASTTPEGTHNEQFF.

The chain carries TRBV19 and TRBJ2-7; 14 bases are a match to TRBD2. The CDR3 extends over 15 amino acids. V was pared by 5 bases and J by 7 bases, with 7 bases of the junction left unmatched. The germline CDR1 and CDR2 sequences are LNHDA and SQIVND (reference sequence). The CDR3 protein is CASSPTSGRAEEQYF. CDR3 DNA sequence: TGTGCCAGTAGTCCGACTAGCGGGAGGGCTGAGGAGCAGTACTTC.

The chain is built from TRBV28 and TRBJ2-3, with a tentative D call TRBD2 (5 bases). V lost 7 bases and J lost 1, with 15 bases in between. Per the germline V gene, CDR1 is MDHEN and CDR2 is SYDVKM. This CDR3 region has 15 residues. The CDR3 region has the DNA TGTGCCAGCATCCCGGCGGGTTCCGGCACAGATACGCAGTATTTT. It codes for CASIPAGSGTDTQYF.

The rearrangement joins TRBV7-2 to TRBJ1-4; D unclear. Trimming took 3 bases from V and 4 from J, leaving 3 bases between them. The CDR3 contains 12 residues. The V gene's germline CDR1 is SGHTA and CDR2 FQGNSA. CDR3 DNA: TGTGCCAGCAGCTTCCTTAATGAAAAACTGTTTTTT. Protein: CASSFLNEKLFF.

The rearrangement joins TRBV9 to TRBJ1-4; D gene unclear. This CDR3 is built from 14 residues. Trimming pared 7 bases from V and 0 bases from J, leaving 10 bases between. From germline, CDR1 is SGDLS and CDR2 YYNGEE. CDR3: CASAMGATNEKLFF. The CDR3 DNA reads as TGTGCCAGCGCAATGGGAGCAACTAATGAAAAACTGTTTTTT.

The chain links TRBV4-2 to TRBJ2-7; 11 bases are shared with TRBD2. The germline gives CDR1 LGHNA, CDR2 YNFKEQ. V gave up 0 bases and J gave up 5 bases; unmatched junction bases: 6. The CDR3 has 16 amino acids. The CDR3 sequence is CASSQDLTSGSNEQYF. The CDR3 DNA sequence: TGTGCCAGCAGCCAAGATCTTACTAGCGGGAGCAACGAGCAGTACTTC.

The V call is TRBV9, the J call TRBJ1-2; D might be TRBD1 (6 bases). The germline CDR1 and CDR2 sequences are SGDLS and YYNGEE. This CDR3 contains 15 residues. V was clipped by 1 base and J by 0 bases, with 10 bases between them. For the CDR3, the DNA is TGTGCCAGCAGCGTAACGGGACAAGCTAACTATGGCTACACCTTC. Residues: CASSVTGQANYGYTF.

The V call is TRBV5-1, the J call TRBJ2-3, with TRBD1 matching over 9 bases. With 1 base clipped from V and 1 base from J, the junction kept 1 base outside the gene matches. Germline CDR1 SGHRS, CDR2 YFSETQ. This CDR3 is built from 15 residues. The CDR3 DNA reads TGCGCCAGCAGCTTGACAGGGGGCGGCACAGATACGCAGTATTTT. Protein: CASSLTGGGTDTQYF.

V and J are TRBV13 and TRBJ2-2; 13 positions agree with TRBD2. Germline values: CDR1 PRHDT, CDR2 FYEKMQ (reference sequence). The CDR3 is 19 residues long. V was clipped by 5 bases and J by 0 bases; unmatched bases: 9. The CDR3 here is CASSPRTSGRFANTGELFF. The CDR3 nucleotides are TGTGCCAGCAGCCCGCGGACTAGCGGGAGATTCGCGAACACCGGGGAGCTGTTTTTT.

The chain joins TRBV12-5 to TRBJ1-1; D gene uncertain. Between the trimmed V and J ends, which lost 7 bases and 2 bases, there was a span of 11 bases. The CDR3 is 13 amino acids. The V gene's germline CDR1 is LGHNT and CDR2 FRNRAP. CDR3 DNA sequence: TGTGCTAGTGCCACTAAACCTAACACTGAAGCTTTCTTT. Protein: CASATKPNTEAFF.

This sequence joins TRBV7-2 and TRBJ2-2, with 7 bases identical to TRBD2. Looked up from germline, CDR1 is SGHTA and CDR2 is FQGNSA. The ends lost 5 bases at V and 2 bases at J; junction bases unmatched: 5. The CDR3 contains 15 residues. CDR3: CASSGLAANTGELFF. Here the CDR3 DNA reads TGTGCCAGCAGCGGTCTAGCGGCAAACACCGGGGAGCTGTTTTTT. The full variable domain, its missing parts supplied by reference TRBV7-2 and TRBJ2-2, is GAGVSQSPSNKVTEKGKDVELRCDPISGHTALYWYRQSLGQGLEFLIYFQGNSAPDKSGLPSDRFSAERTGGSVSTLTIQRTQQEDSAVYLCASSGLAANTGELFFGEGSRLTVL.

V usage is TRBV7-2 and J usage is TRBJ1-2; 7 bases agree with TRBD1. Germline loops: CDR1 SGHTA, CDR2 FQGNSA. The CDR3 has 13 residues. V was pared by 6 bases and J by 7 bases, with 8 bases of the junction left unmatched. As DNA, the CDR3 is TGTGCCAGCAGGGTGGAACAGGGGAGTGGCTACACCTTC. Translating gives CASRVEQGSGYTF.

V usage is TRBV30 and J usage is TRBJ1-2; tentative D call: TRBD1 (6 bases). CDR1 and CDR2 from the germline V gene are GTSNPN and SVGIG (reference sequence). The CDR3 has 12 amino acids. Trimming took off 5 bases at V and 6 bases at J, with 13 bases between the two ends. Here the CDR3 reads CAWGGTGHGYTF. For the CDR3, the DNA is TGTGCCTGGGGGGGTACAGGGCATGGCTACACCTTC. Supplemented by reference TRBV30 and TRBJ1-2, the full variable domain reads SQTIHQWPATLVQPVGSPLSLECTVEGTSNPNLYWYRQAAGRGLQLLFYSVGIGQISSEVPQNLSASRPQDRQFILSSKKLLLSDSGFYLCAWGGTGHGYTFGSGTRLTVV.

Concerning this clone itself: This could be a read error, since a much larger clone is one nucleotide away. Other DNA sequences in this specimen translate into the identical CDR3. The chain is built from TRBV13 and TRBJ2-7; tentatively, D is TRBD1 (5 bases). The CDR3 length is 14 residues. CDR1 PRHDT and CDR2 FYEKMQ come from the germline V gene (reference sequence). V dropped 0 bases and J dropped 3 bases, with 9 bases sitting between them. The CDR3 reads CASSLGGRVYEQYF. In DNA form, the CDR3 reads TGTGCCAGCAGCTTAGGCGGCAGGGTCTACGAGCAGTACTTC.

This clone was found once. The CDR3 protein is CASSLDREEYF. The CDR3 nucleotides read TGTGCCAGCAGCTTAGACAGGGAAGAGTACTTC. The J gene is TRBJ2-5, the V gene TRBV7-9, with TRBD1 as a possible D gene (6 bases). The V gene's germline CDR1 is SEHNR and CDR2 FQNEAQ (reference sequence). The length of the CDR3 is 11 residues. Trimming stripped 1 base from V and 12 bases from J, with 9 bases between.

Only a few counts were recorded for this clone. The chain couples TRBV29-1 to TRBJ2-1, with no clear D. V shed 6 bases and J shed 7 bases, with 19 bases lying between them. The CDR3 loop spans 14 amino acids. Looked up from germline, CDR1 is SQVTM and CDR2 is ANQGSEA. CDR3 bases: TGCAGCGTCTCCCAGCGAATGATGAAAAATGAGCAGTTCTTC. Amino acids: CSVSQRMMKNEQFF.

The chain combines TRBV5-1 with TRBJ2-2, with D perhaps TRBD2 (6 bases). CDR1 and CDR2 from the germline V gene are SGHRS and YFSETQ. Trimming stripped 4 bases from V and 5 bases from J, with 18 bases between. The CDR3 has 16 residues. The CDR3 DNA follows: TGCGCCAGCAGCCCGGGGGTCGGGGTTGAGACCGGGGAGCTGTTTTTT. Encoded protein: CASSPGVGVETGELFF. Drawing the rest from reference TRBV5-1 and TRBJ2-2, the complete variable domain is KAGVTQTPRYLIKTRGQQVTLSCSPISGHRSVSWYQQTPGQGLQFLFEYFSETQRNKGNFPGRFSGRQFSNSRSEMNVSTLELGDSALYLCASSPGVGVETGELFFGEGSRLTVL.

This clone was seen more than once but under ten times. V gene TRBV12-5 combines with J gene TRBJ1-2; unclear D gene. V gave up 0 bases and J gave up 10 bases, with 12 bases separating them. Germline CDR1 reads LGHNT; CDR2 reads FRNRAP. The CDR3 sequence is 13 residues long. The CDR3 loop reads CASGLVRQPLYTF. DNA for the CDR3: TGTGCTAGTGGTTTGGTGCGGCAGCCCCTCTACACCTTC.

The rearrangement links TRBV5-1 to TRBJ1-1, with TRBD1 as a possible D gene (6 bases). The CDR3 consists of 13 residues. V was trimmed by 3 bases and J by 3 bases, leaving 9 bases between them. The germline V gene has CDR1 SGHRS and CDR2 YFSETQ. DNA for the CDR3: TGCGCCAGCAGCTCGGACAGTTACACTGAAGCTTTCTTT. Amino acids: CASSSDSYTEAFF.

This chain uses TRBV6-5 with TRBJ2-7; D not resolved. CDR3 length: 11 residues. Germline V lookup: CDR1 MNHEY, CDR2 SVGAGI. Trimming pared 5 bases from V and 4 bases from J, leaving 6 bases between. CDR3 nucleotides: TGTGCCAGCAGTACGGGTTACGAGCAGTACTTC. Translated, it gives CASSTGYEQYF.